The next 17 T cell receptor beta chains were all read from a single sample in a study of shared clonotypes between healthy human individuals. Sequencing used immunoSEQ multiplex PCR; TCRdb keeps in-frame clones, though not all of them. The sample contains more than 2,000,000 clones, more than 80% of which appear only once. Sequenced input: naive CD4+ T cells sorted from blood. The subset was: CD45RA+ positively selected. All receptors derive from a man younger than 30 in good health.

The V and J genes are TRBV28 and TRBJ2-5; 9 bases match TRBD1. After removal of 4 bases from V and 9 bases from J, the junction contained 9 bases not matched to a gene. The germline V gene has CDR1 MDHEN and CDR2 SYDVKM. There are 14 residues in the CDR3. The CDR3 DNA reads as TGTGCCAGCAGTTCCCGGACAGGGGCCCAGGCCCAGTACTTC. Protein product: CASSSRTGAQAQYF.

This clone was seen a handful of times. The chain joins TRBV19 to TRBJ1-2; perhaps TRBD1 as D (5 bases). This CDR3 contains 14 residues. Per the germline V gene, CDR1 is LNHDA and CDR2 is SQIVND (reference sequence). Trimming shortened V by 5 bases and J by 6 bases, and 16 bases separated the two germline ends. The CDR3: CASSLGRVMDGYTF. The CDR3 DNA sequence: TGTGCCAGTAGTTTGGGCAGGGTGATGGATGGCTACACCTTC.

The chain recombines TRBV11-2 with TRBJ1-3; D gene unclear. V lost 0 bases and J lost 0, with 9 bases in between. Germline CDR1 and CDR2: SGHAT and FQNNGV. The CDR3 is 16 residues long. The CDR3 spells CASSLDRGGSGNTIYF. CDR3 DNA sequence: TGTGCCAGCAGCTTAGATCGCGGCGGCTCTGGAAACACCATATATTTT.

As regards this clone: The CDR3 end shows no conserved phenylalanine or tryptophan, and so a read error is likely. The DNA is left out, because the CDR3 cannot be placed on it with certainty; the CDR3 is given as TCRdb lists it. V gene TRBV7-3 combines with J gene TRBJ1-1; the table's D call, TRBD1, has no DNA check behind it. Germline lookup yields CDR1 SGHTA and CDR2 FQGTGA. The CDR3 is made up of 9 amino acids, end residues included. CDR3: CASSPQTGR.

As regards this clone: The same CDR3 also results from other DNA sequences found in this sample. The chain combines TRBV27 with TRBJ1-2, with a weak D call TRBD1 (5 bases). Germline lookup yields CDR1 MNHEY and CDR2 SMNVEV (reference sequence). Trimming removed 2 bases from V and 2 bases from J, with 9 bases in between. This CDR3 comprises 14 residues. Here the CDR3 reads CASSLGTGNYGYTF. As DNA, the CDR3 is TGTGCCAGCAGTTTAGGGACGGGGAACTATGGCTACACCTTC.

V usage is TRBV7-2 and J usage is TRBJ2-7; D not resolved. Germline lookup yields CDR1 SGHTA and CDR2 FQGNSA. Trimming took off 5 bases at V and 1 base at J, with 12 bases between the two ends. The CDR3 totals 14 residues. CDR3 loop: CASSPQMGSYEQYF. CDR3 nucleotide sequence: TGTGCCAGCAGCCCCCAAATGGGGTCCTACGAGCAGTACTTC.

This clone was observed a few times. V gene TRBV18 combines with J gene TRBJ1-2; D gene unclear. V lost 2 bases and J lost 1, with 5 bases in between. The CDR3 sequence is 13 residues long. Germline values: CDR1 KGHSH, CDR2 LQKENI. The CDR3 loop is CASSPDNNYGYTF. CDR3 bases: TGTGCCAGCTCACCAGATAATAACTATGGCTACACCTTC.

V and J are TRBV14 and TRBJ1-6; D unclear. The CDR3 length is 14 residues. Germline CDR1 SGHDN, CDR2 FVKESK. V was cut by 4 bases and J by 9 bases, with 13 bases left in between. The CDR3: CASSLQSQGSPLHF. The CDR3 DNA reads as TGTGCCAGCAGCCTGCAGTCTCAAGGTTCACCCCTCCACTTT. The full variable domain, in which reference TRBV14 and TRBJ1-6 provide the parts outside the CDR3, is EAGVTQFPSHSVIEKGQTVTLRCDPISGHDNLYWYRRVMGKEIKFLLHFVKESKQDESGMPNNRFLAERTGGTYSTLKVQPAELEDSGVYFCASSLQSQGSPLHFGNGTRLTVT.

The chain is built from TRBV5-1 and TRBJ1-1; TRBD1 aligns across 8 bases. This CDR3 is built from 15 residues. J lost 4 bases, V lost 2 bases, and 7 bases had no gene match. Germline-derived CDR1 and CDR2 are SGHRS and YFSETQ. CDR3 amino acids: CASSFLAGGTTEAFF. The CDR3 DNA sequence: TGCGCCAGCAGCTTCTTGGCAGGGGGCACCACTGAAGCTTTCTTT.

The V and J genes are TRBV11-2 and TRBJ1-1; 8 bases are a match to TRBD1. Germline loops: CDR1 SGHAT, CDR2 FQNNGV. The CDR3 sequence is 16 residues long. V shed 1 base, J shed 4 bases, and the junction held 8 bases outside the gene matches. The CDR3 sequence: CASSLGTGGRVTEAFF. CDR3 in DNA: TGTGCCAGCAGCTTAGGAACAGGGGGTAGGGTCACTGAAGCTTTCTTT.

The genes are TRBV27 and TRBJ2-3; perhaps TRBD2 as D (6 bases). This CDR3 has 16 amino acids. Trimming shortened V by 5 bases and J by 1 base, and 16 bases separated the two germline ends. Germline values: CDR1 MNHEY, CDR2 SMNVEV (reference sequence). The CDR3 here is CASSPSMLAGTDTQYF. The CDR3 DNA is TGTGCCAGCAGTCCTTCAATGTTAGCGGGCACAGATACGCAGTATTTT.

The chain combines TRBV4-3 with TRBJ2-3; no reliable D call. The CDR3 has 15 amino acids. Deletions cut 3 bases from V and 0 bases from J, with 10 bases between. Germline lookup yields CDR1 LGHNA and CDR2 YSLEER. For the CDR3, the DNA is TGCGCCAGCAGCCACTCAGGTGCTAGCACAGATACGCAGTATTTT. It translates to CASSHSGASTDTQYF.

The J gene is TRBJ2-5, the V gene TRBV5-4, with 8 bases matching TRBD1. The CDR3 sequence is 14 residues long. J gave up 1 base and V 4 bases, and 3 bases lay outside the gene matches. Germline CDR1 and CDR2: SGHNT and YYREEE (reference sequence). Here the CDR3 reads CASSHTGGQETQYF. DNA of the CDR3: TGTGCCAGCAGCCATACAGGGGGCCAAGAGACCCAGTACTTC.

The V and J genes are TRBV6-6 and TRBJ2-7; 8 bases match TRBD1. CDR1 and CDR2 (germline): MNHNY, SVGAGI (reference sequence). V shed 3 bases, J shed 1 base, and the junction held 5 bases outside the gene matches. This CDR3 spans 15 amino acids. CDR3 DNA: TGTGCCAGCAGTTATCGGACAGGGCCATCCTACGAGCAGTACTTC. This gives the protein CASSYRTGPSYEQYF.

V and J are TRBV10-3 and TRBJ1-3, with unresolved D. V shed 5 bases and J shed 11 bases, with 10 bases lying between them. The CDR3 contains 11 residues. Germline values: CDR1 ENHRY, CDR2 SYGVKD. CDR3 DNA sequence: TGTGCCATCAGTCCCGGGCCCGCCATATATTTT. This translates into CAISPGPAIYF.

This chain joins TRBV6-6 and TRBJ2-7; 10 bases line up with TRBD1. The CDR3 consists of 15 residues. J gave up 0 bases and V 6 bases, and 5 bases lay outside the gene matches. Germline CDR1 is MNHNY and CDR2 is SVGAGI (reference sequence). The chain's CDR3 is CASSLTGGISYEQYF. CDR3 coding DNA: TGTGCCAGCAGCCTGACAGGGGGCATCTCCTACGAGCAGTACTTC.

This rearrangement joins TRBV5-1 to TRBJ2-1; 7 bases match TRBD2. V trimming: 4 bases; J trimming: 1 base; junction bases outside the gene matches: 8. The CDR3 is 16 amino acids. Germline V gene lookup returns CDR1 SGHRS and CDR2 YFSETQ. Here the CDR3 reads CASSPRAGRSYNEQFF. As DNA, the CDR3 is TGCGCCAGCAGCCCCCGGGCCGGGAGGTCCTACAATGAGCAGTTCTTC.